This T cell receptor (beta chain) was sequenced for a study of T-cell reconstitution after alpha-beta-depleted transplantation in children. This CDR3 is 14 amino acids long. V was pared by 9 bases and J by 6 bases, with 11 bases of the junction left unmatched. In this sample, this clonotype turned up many times. Antigen: not known. A TCRbeta library incorporating unique molecular identifiers was prepared. TCRdb fed the PCR reads into MiXCR, producing one record per CDR3 protein. The table includes 440,000 or so distinct CDR3 sequences, around two fifths detected once. Study conclusions and caveats: T-cell numbers and diversity one year post-transplant derived largely from freshly generated T cells.

The TCR originated in a girl aged 2 to 9 with aplastic anemia, due to receive a stem cell transplant. Specimen: PBMCs, collected before TCRalphabeta/CD19-depleted stem cell transplant. The chain uses TRBV12-3 or TRBV12-4 and TRBJ2-3, with 8 nucleotides matching TRBD2. The CDR3: CASTGTRFEDTQYF. Here the CDR3 DNA reads TGTGCCAGTACCGGGACTAGATTCGAGGATACGCAGTATTTT.